The 8 T cell receptor beta chains listed next were all sequenced from one sample in a study of OX40 agonist ivuxolimab in advanced cancers. Sequenced by immunoSEQ multiplex PCR; TCRdb stores in-frame clones only, minus some. Here the sample spans 55,000 to 75,000 clones, 70% to 90% being singletons. This material consisted of CD4+ or CD8+ T cells sorted from blood, taken in a trial of the OX40 agonist ivuxolimab. The receptors shown here come from an adult with an advanced solid tumor such as melanoma, head and neck, liver or kidney cancer.

The rearrangement links TRBV5-8 to TRBJ1-2, with 9 positions matching TRBD1. Germline V CDR1 and CDR2: SGHTS, YDEGEE. This CDR3 has 15 amino acids. J was trimmed by 5 bases and V by 0 bases; bases with no gene match: 5. The CDR3, as DNA: TGTGCCAGCAGCTTGGCGGGGGACAGGGTTTATGGCTACACCTTC. This gives the protein CASSLAGDRVYGYTF.

The chain has TRBV6-5 and TRBJ1-2; weak D call: TRBD1 (6 bases). The CDR3 length is 16 residues. Germline V lookup: CDR1 MNHEY, CDR2 SVGAGI. Deletions cut 0 bases from V and 8 bases from J, with 19 bases between. The CDR3 spells CASSYSAGGADGGYTF. The DNA for the CDR3 is TGTGCCAGCAGTTACTCAGCGGGGGGCGCGGACGGCGGCTACACCTTC.

As concerns this clone: One end of the junction is discordant with germline, which a read error may explain. The chain recombines TRBV2 with TRBJ1-6; D is unresolved. The CDR3 extends over 12 amino acids. Germline CDR1 is SNHLY and CDR2 is FYNNEI. In DNA, the CDR3 is TGTGCCAGCAGTGGCCATAATCCACCCCTCCACTTT. Translating it yields CASSGHNPPLHF.

The V gene is TRBV21-1, the J gene TRBJ2-1; the table calls TRBD2, which could not be checked here. TRBV21-1 is classified as a pseudogene. CDR3 length: 16 amino acids. CDR3 DNA sequence: TGTGCCAGCTCGGTATCGGCTAGCGGAGACTACAATGAGCAGTTCTTC. This gives the protein CASSVSASGDYNEQFF.

The chain combines TRBV6-1 with TRBJ2-7, with D perhaps matching TRBD2 (5 bases). Trimming took 6 bases from V and 6 from J, leaving 15 bases between them. CDR3 length: 13 residues. Germline V gene sequence: CDR1 MNHNS, CDR2 SASEGT. The CDR3 DNA is TGTGCCAGCAGAAAAGAAAACCGGGGCGAGCAGTACGTC. This sequence encodes CASRKENRGEQYV.

This chain uses TRBV18 with TRBJ2-5; weak D call: TRBD1 (6 bases). The V gene's germline CDR1 is KGHSH and CDR2 LQKENI. V gave up 3 bases and J gave up 0 bases, with 11 bases separating them. The CDR3 runs to 15 residues. CDR3 region: CASSPARDNQETQYF. CDR3 bases: TGTGCCAGCTCACCCGCCCGGGACAACCAAGAGACCCAGTACTTC. Supplemented by reference TRBV18 and TRBJ2-5, the full variable domain reads NAGVMQNPRHLVRRRGQEARLRCSPMKGHSHVYWYRQLPEEGLKFMVYLQKENIIDESGMPKERFSAEFPKEGPSILRIQQVVRGDSAAYFCASSPARDNQETQYFGPGTRLLVL.

This chain uses TRBV28 with TRBJ2-2; perhaps TRBD1 as D (6 bases). V lost 6 bases and J lost 1, with 12 bases in between. CDR1 and CDR2 (germline): MDHEN, SYDVKM. This CDR3 region has 15 residues. CDR3 nucleotides: TGTGCCAGCAGAGAGGACAGAATGAACACCGGGGAGCTGTTTTTT. Translation: CASREDRMNTGELFF.

The V gene is TRBV6-4, the J gene TRBJ2-3, with unresolved D. Looked up from germline, CDR1 is MRHNA and CDR2 is SNTAGT. This CDR3 has 15 amino acids. V gave up 4 bases and J gave up 2 bases, with 13 bases separating them. CDR3 bases: TGTGCCAGCAGTGTTGCAGGCGCCGTCACAGATACGCAGTATTTT. It yields the protein CASSVAGAVTDTQYF.